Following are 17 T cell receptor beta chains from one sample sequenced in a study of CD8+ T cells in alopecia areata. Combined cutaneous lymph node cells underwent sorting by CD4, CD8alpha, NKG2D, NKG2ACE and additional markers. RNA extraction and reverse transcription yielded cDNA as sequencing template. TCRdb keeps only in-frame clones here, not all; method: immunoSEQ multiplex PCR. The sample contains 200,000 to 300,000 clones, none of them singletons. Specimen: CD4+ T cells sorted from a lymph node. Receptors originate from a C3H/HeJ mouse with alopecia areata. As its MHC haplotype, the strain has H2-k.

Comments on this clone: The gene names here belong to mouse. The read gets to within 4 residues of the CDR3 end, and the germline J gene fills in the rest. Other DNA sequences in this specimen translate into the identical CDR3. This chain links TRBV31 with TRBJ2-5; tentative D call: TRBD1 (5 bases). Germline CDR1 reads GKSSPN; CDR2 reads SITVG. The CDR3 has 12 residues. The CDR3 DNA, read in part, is TGTGCCTGGAGTCTAGGGGAAGAC. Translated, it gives CAWSLGED. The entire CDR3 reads CAWSLGEDTQYF. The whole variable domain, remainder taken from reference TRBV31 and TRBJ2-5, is AQTIHQWPVAEIKAVGSPLSLGCTIKGKSSPNLYWYWQATGGTLQQLFYSITVGQVESVVQLNLSASRPKDDQFILSTEKLLLSHSGFYLCAWSLGEDTQYFGPGTRLLVL.

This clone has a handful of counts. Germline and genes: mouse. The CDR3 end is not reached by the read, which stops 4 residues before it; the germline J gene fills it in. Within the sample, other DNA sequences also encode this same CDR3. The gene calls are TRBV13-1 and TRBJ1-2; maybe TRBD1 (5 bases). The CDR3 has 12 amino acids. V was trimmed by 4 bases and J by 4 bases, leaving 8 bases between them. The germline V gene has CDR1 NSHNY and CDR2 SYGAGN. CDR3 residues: CASSPQGSDYTF. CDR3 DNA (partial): TGTGCCAGCAGTCCGCAGGGCTCC.

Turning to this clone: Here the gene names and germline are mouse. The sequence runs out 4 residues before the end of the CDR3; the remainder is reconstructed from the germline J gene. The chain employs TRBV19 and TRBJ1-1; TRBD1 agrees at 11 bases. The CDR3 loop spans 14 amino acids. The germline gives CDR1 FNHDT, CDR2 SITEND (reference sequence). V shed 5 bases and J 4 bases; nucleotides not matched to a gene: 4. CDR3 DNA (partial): TGTGCCAGCAGGGACAGGGGGCTGACCACA. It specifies CASRDRGLTT. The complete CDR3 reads CASRDRGLTTEVFF.

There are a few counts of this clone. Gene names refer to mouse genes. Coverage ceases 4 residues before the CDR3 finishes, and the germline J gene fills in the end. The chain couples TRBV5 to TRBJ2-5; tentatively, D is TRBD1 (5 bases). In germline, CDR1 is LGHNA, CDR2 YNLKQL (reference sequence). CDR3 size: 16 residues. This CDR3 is CASSQEGGRRGDTQYF. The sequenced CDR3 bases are TGTGCCAGCAGCCAAGAAGGAGGGAGAAGGGGAGAC.

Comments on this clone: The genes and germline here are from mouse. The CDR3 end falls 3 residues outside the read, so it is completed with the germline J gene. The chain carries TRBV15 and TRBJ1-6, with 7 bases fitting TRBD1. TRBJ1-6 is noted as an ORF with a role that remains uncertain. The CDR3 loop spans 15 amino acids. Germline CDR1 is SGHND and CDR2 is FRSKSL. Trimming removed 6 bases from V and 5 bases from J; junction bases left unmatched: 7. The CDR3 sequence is CASSRRDRNNSPLYF. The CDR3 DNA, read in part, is TGTGCCAGCAGCCGCCGGGACAGAAATAATTCGCCC.

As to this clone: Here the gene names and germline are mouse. The CDR3 loop reads CASTRQGRYAEQFF. CDR3 DNA, as far as it was read: TGTGCCAGCACCCGACAGGGCCGCTATGCT. The chain uses TRBV19 and TRBJ2-1; 7 bases line up with TRBD1. Sequencing ends 4 residues short of the CDR3 end; the germline J gene provides the rest. Losses at the gene ends were 6 bases for V and 3 bases for J; bases not matched to a gene: 6. The CDR3 has 14 residues. The germline V gene encodes CDR1 FNHDT and CDR2 SITEND (reference sequence).

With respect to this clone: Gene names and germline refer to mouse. The CDR3 protein is CASSDEAGGSNTEVFF. Incomplete CDR3 DNA: TGTGCCAGCAGTGATGAGGCAGGGGGGTCAAACACA. This chain links TRBV13-1 with TRBJ1-1; 7 bases line up with TRBD1. Coverage ceases 4 residues before the CDR3 finishes, and the germline J gene fills in the end. The germline V gene encodes CDR1 NSHNY and CDR2 SYGAGN. J gave up 0 bases and V 0 bases, and 5 bases lay outside the gene matches. This CDR3 region has 16 residues.

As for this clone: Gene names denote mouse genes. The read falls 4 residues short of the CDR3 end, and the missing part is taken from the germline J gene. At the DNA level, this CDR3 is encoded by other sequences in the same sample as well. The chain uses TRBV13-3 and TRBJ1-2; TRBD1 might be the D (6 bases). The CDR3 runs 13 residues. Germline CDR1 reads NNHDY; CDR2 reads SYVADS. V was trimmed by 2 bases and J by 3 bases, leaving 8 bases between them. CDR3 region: CASSDRGYSDYTF. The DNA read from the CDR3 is TGTGCCAGCAGTGACAGGGGATACTCC.

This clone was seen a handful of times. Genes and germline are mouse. CDR3 DNA (partial): TGTGCCAGCAGCCGCACTGGGCTAAACTATGCT. It codes for CASSRTGLNYA. The entire CDR3 sequence reads CASSRTGLNYAEQFF. This rearrangement joins TRBV5 to TRBJ2-1, with a tentative D call TRBD2 (6 bases). The read terminates 4 residues before the CDR3 end, so the remaining end is supplied by the germline J gene. Trimming took off 4 bases at V and 1 base at J, with 11 bases between the two ends. Germline assignment: CDR1 LGHNA and CDR2 YNLKQL (reference sequence). The CDR3 is 15 amino acids.

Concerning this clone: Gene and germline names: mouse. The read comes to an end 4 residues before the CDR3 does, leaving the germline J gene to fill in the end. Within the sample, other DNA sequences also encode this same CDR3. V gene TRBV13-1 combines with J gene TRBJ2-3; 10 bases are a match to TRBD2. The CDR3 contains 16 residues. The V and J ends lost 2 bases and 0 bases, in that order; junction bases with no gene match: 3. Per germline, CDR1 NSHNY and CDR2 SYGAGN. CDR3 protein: CASSELGGSSAETLYF. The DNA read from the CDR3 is TGTGCCAGCAGTGAACTGGGGGGGTCTAGTGCAGAA.

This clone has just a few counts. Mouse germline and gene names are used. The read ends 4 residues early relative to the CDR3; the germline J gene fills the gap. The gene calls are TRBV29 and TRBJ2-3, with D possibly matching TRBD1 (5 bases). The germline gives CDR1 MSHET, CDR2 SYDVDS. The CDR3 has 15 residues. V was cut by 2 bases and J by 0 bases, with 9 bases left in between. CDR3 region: CASSLVDNSAETLYF. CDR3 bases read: TGTGCTAGCAGTTTAGTGGACAATAGTGCAGAA.

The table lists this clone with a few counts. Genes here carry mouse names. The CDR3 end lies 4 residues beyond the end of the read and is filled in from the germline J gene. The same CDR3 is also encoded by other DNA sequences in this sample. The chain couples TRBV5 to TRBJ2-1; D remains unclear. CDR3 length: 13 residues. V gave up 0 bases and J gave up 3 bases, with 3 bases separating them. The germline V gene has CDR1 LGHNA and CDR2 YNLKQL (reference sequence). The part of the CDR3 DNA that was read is TGTGCCAGCAGCCAAGAAGGCTATGCT. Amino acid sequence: CASSQEGYA. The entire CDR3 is CASSQEGYAEQFF.

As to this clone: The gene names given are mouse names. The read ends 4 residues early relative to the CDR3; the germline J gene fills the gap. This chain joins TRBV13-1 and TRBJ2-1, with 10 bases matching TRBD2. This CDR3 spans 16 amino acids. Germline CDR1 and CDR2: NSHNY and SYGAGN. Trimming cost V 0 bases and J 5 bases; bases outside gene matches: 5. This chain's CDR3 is CASSDAYGLGDAEQFF. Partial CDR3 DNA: TGTGCCAGCAGTGATGCCTACGGACTGGGGGATGCT.

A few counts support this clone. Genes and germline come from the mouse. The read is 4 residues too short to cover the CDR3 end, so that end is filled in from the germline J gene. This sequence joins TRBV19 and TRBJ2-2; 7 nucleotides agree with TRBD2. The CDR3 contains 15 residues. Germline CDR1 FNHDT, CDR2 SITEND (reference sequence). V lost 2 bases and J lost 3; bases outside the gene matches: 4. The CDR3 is CASSMSGGDTGQLYF. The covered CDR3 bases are TGTGCCAGCAGTATGTCTGGGGGAGACACCGGG. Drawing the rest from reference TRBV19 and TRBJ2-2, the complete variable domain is GGIITQTPKFLIGQEGQKLTLKCQQNFNHDTMYWYRQDSGKGLRLIYYSITENDLQKGDLSEGYDASREKKSSFSLTVTSAQKNEMAVFLCASSMSGGDTGQLYFGEGSKLTVL.

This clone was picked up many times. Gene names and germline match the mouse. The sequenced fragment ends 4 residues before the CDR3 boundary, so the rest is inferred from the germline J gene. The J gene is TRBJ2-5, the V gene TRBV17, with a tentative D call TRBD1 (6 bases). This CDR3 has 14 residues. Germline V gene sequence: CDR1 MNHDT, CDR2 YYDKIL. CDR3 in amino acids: CASSRDPGVDTQYF. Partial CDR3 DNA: TGTGCTAGCAGTAGAGACCCAGGGGTAGAC. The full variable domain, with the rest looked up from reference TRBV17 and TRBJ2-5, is DTTVKQNPRYKLARVGKPVNLICSQTMNHDTMYWYQKKPNQAPKLLLFYYDKILNREADTFEKFQSSRPNNSFCSLYIGSAGLEYSAMYLCASSRDPGVDTQYFGPGTRLLVL.

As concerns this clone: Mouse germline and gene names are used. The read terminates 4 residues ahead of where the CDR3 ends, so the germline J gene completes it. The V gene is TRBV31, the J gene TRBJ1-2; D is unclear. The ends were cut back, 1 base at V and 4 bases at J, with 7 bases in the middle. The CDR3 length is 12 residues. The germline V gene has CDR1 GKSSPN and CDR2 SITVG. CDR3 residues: CAWSQGISDYTF. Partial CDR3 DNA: TGTGCCTGGAGTCAGGGAATCTCC.

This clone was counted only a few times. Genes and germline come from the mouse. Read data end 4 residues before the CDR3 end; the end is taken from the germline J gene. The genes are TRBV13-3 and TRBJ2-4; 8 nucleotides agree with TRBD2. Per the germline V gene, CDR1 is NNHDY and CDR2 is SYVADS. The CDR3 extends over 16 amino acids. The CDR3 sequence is CASSDPGGIGGNTLYF. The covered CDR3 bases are TGTGCCAGCAGTGATCCTGGGGGGATTGGGGGAAAC.